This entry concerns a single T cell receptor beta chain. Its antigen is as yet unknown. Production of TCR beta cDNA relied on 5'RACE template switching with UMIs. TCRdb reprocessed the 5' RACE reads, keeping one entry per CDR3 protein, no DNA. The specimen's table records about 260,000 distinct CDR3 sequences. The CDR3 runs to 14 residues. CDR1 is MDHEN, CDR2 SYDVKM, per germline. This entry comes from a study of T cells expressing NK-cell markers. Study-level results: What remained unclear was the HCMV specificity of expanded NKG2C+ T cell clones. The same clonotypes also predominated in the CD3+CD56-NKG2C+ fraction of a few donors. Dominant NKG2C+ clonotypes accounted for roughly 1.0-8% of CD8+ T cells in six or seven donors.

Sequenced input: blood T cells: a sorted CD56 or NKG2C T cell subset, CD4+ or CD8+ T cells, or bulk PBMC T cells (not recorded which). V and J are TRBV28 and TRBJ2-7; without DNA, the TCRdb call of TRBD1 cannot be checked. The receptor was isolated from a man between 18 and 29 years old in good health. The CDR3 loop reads CASRGTGVSYEQYF.